This TCR beta chain was sequenced in a study of Graves' ophthalmopathy and Graves' hyperthyroidism. Scientists amplified the TCR beta CDR3 regions from RNA transcripts. First-round RT-PCR employed HTBI primers, with a second-round multiplex PCR after it. TCRdb re-derived calls from the multiplex PCR reads in MiXCR, one entry per CDR3 protein. This table holds 650,000 to 800,000 distinct CDR3 sequences, about 38% found once. This sequence was found in an adult man with Graves' ophthalmopathy. The sequencing sample was made of peripheral blood.

CDR3 bases: TGCAGTGCCCCCGGCAGGGCTTCCTACGAGCAGTACTTC. It translates to CSAPGRASYEQYF. The V gene is TRBV20-1, the J gene TRBJ2-7, with TRBD1 as a possible D gene (5 bases). The CDR3 is 13 residues long. V lost 6 bases and J 1 base, leaving 13 bases between the germline ends. The germline V gene encodes CDR1 DFQATT and CDR2 SNEGSKA (reference sequence).